What follows is one T cell receptor beta chain and its context. Its specific antigen is unknown. Clipping removes 6 bases from V and 5 bases from J, with 8 as the unmatched junction base count. CDR1 SGHTA and CDR2 FQGNSA are derived from the germline V gene. The CDR3, cysteine through phenylalanine, is 16 amino acids long. Just CDR3 DNA is preserved here, 48 bases in frame from base 1. These data are taken from a study of cytomegalovirus exposure and HLA in healthy donors (dated 2017 in TCRdb). The study in broad terms: An earlier analysis of about 560 of the donors reported 250 to 350 Gb of sequence data and 117 million unique TCR beta sequences obtained from 180 million or so T cells. Approximately 300 gigabases of sequencing data and 75 million to 85 million unique TCR sequences made up an early release that covered nearly 650 HLA-typed donors. Of the 350 to 450 genotyped donors, approximately 83% fell in the genetic ancestry cluster associated with self-reported Caucasian donors. The study aimed to test whether cataloging public T cell receptors could reveal signatures of past pathogen exposure. The study profiled the T cell repertoires of more than 500 subjects by immunosequencing and related them to cytomegalovirus serostatus. A separate validation cohort of roughly 130 different subjects was used in addition to the approximately 640-subject first cohort. To predict cytomegalovirus infection status, the study brought together high-throughput TCR immunosequencing, statistical association of individual TCRs with disease status, and machine learning. A later analysis re-examined previously published TCR beta repertoires from hundreds of donors and added high-resolution HLA genotyping to investigate patterns of TCR occurrence. Rather than drawing on any new phenotypic data, the later analysis identified candidate immune exposures from TCR beta sequences and the way those sequences occurred across donors. To decide whether each TCR beta V gene segment behaved as functional or pseudogenic, an earlier analysis of approximately 590 of the donors relied on high-throughput TCR beta sequencing. Donor age, sex, ethnicity and CMV serostatus were compiled together with the repertoire data. A later genetic analysis used genome-wide SNP genotypes for about 65% of the roughly 700 donors, treating that subset as a discovery cohort. Every repertoire in the discovery cohort had been generated on one and the same sequencing platform. HLA typing covered class I and class II loci at four-digit resolution. The number of typed donors differed by locus: roughly 620-640 for A, B, C, DRB1 and DQB1; some 500 for DQA1; some 590 for DPA1; and approximately 450 for DPB1. About five DR-DQ haplotypes were handled as single units for association and clustering because linkage in the cohort was strong. On average, roughly 250,000 unique TCR beta nucleotide sequences were sequenced per donor among 350 to 400 genotyped donors of the cohort, with 15% to 20% of those sequences being non-productive.

The cohort consisted of 600 to 750 healthy bone marrow donors. At the time of sampling, all cohort members were nominally healthy, though unrecorded immune exposures were likely present. The donor was CMV seropositive and was included in the group of about 290 seropositive cohort members. A peripheral blood sample was provided by each donor, and peripheral blood mononuclear cells were used for TCR beta sequencing. Genomic DNA extraction from the blood cell samples was performed with the Qiagen DNeasy Blood Extraction Kit. Libraries were prepared through the immunoSEQ multiplex PCR assay. A mixture of 60 forward primers for TCR Vbeta segments and 13 reverse primers for TCR Jbeta segments was used in the multiplex PCR. The CDR3 region of rearranged TCR beta genes was amplified from genomic DNA by a multiplex PCR assay. On the Illumina HiSeq System, the amplified TCR beta libraries were sequenced as 87-base-pair reads. Processing in the source paper ran as follows. A later analysis counted 65 million to 90 million unique TCR beta chains across the 666 repertoires, and 10 million to 11 million of these chains were shared by at least two donors. To remove PCR and sequencing errors, raw reads were error-corrected and collapsed into unique sequences using a nearest-neighbor algorithm that merged closely related sequences. CDR3 sequences were aligned to IMGT reference sequences to assign V, D and J gene segments. For a sequence to be retained, a match of at least six nucleotides was required to both a V gene segment and a J gene segment. Rearrangements were classified as productive when the CDR3 lacked stop codons and remained in frame with V and J, and all other rearrangements were classified as non-productive. Following IMGT convention, CDR3 was defined as the stretch from the second conserved V-encoded cysteine to the conserved J-encoded phenylalanine. In an earlier analysis of approximately 500 of the donors, sequences lacking an unambiguous match to a single V gene segment were excluded. An earlier analysis of a few hundred of the donors classified V segments as functional when productive rearrangements were above 56.7% and as segregating when the standard deviation between donors was above 5%. A statistical classification framework was developed to diagnose cytomegalovirus status using the catalog of TCR beta chain sequences. In a later analysis, TCR nucleotide sequences were compared against IMGT/GENE-DB human TR gene sequences so that V and J genes could be assigned. A later analysis assigned CDR3 sequences and most-parsimonious VDJ recombination scenarios with the TCRdist pipeline. In a later analysis, each TCR beta chain was defined by its CDR3 amino acid sequence together with its V-gene family, and reads lacking a unique V-gene family were excluded. A later analysis removed 592 highly shared, low-generation-probability nucleotide sequences to deal with suspected cross-contamination and a sequencing artifact. In a later analysis, a clonal expansion index for each public chain was calculated from normalized within-repertoire ranks of inferred template counts. A later analysis computed generation probabilities with a VDJ recombination model fitted to out-of-frame rearrangements, and checked the results against IGoR. Hypergeometric tests were used in a later analysis to score TCR-TCR, TCR-HLA and TCR-CMV co-occurrence, with a repertoire-size bias correction applied to the TCR pairs. A later analysis estimated false discovery rates by permuting HLA or CMV assignments 20 times. In a later analysis, co-occurring TCRs were grouped using DBSCAN, and TCRdist sequence similarity was added for clustering within HLA-allele-positive subsets. Co-occurrence clustering excluded repertoires with fewer than 30,000 or more than 120,000 public chains, plus five with anomalous nucleotide sharing. Entries here come from immuneACCESS through TCRdb and include only in-frame sequences with V and J called. Some clones fail to appear in such tables; in the studies checked, an unresolved V gene covers under half of the shortfall, and the cause of the remainder is unknown. The V and J calls and clone size come from that table; D and trimming were worked out from the DNA. The sample table gives about 78,000 clones. 7.5% of the sample comes from the top ten.

What the study reported, not specific to this receptor: An earlier analysis of approximately 530 of the donors showed that most TCR beta V segments appeared in productive rearrangements either about 87% or about 30% of the time, which broadly matched IMGT annotations. A few of the identified cytomegalovirus-associated TCR beta chains were confirmed in vitro to be specific for cytomegalovirus antigens. In the study, roughly 160 TCR beta chains were listed as associated with cytomegalovirus. Only TCR beta chains were sequenced in this cohort, and the absence of alpha or paired-chain data limited detectable features. A later analysis found that most CMV-associated TCR beta chains appeared HLA-restricted, with HLA associations seemingly driven largely by CMV exposure. Correlated functional status among segregating V segments might be attributable to linkage disequilibrium, but an unknown experimental factor could not be ruled out. In a later analysis, TCR association rates were found to vary across HLA loci, with the most associated TCRs seen for DRB1 alleles and the fewest for HLA-C alleles. A cluster of highly shared sequence variants was judged likely to represent a technical artifact of the sequencing pipeline. A further reported finding was that TCR beta sequences accurately predicted the HLA-A and HLA-B alleles for most subjects in the first cohort. In a later analysis, HLA-associated TCR beta chains were found to be more clonally expanded and to have lower generation probabilities than equally common non-associated chains. In both the original and validation cohorts, the classifier was reported to diagnose cytomegalovirus status with high specificity and sensitivity. Most TCR sequences were observed very rarely across donors, whereas some public TCRs were present in many individuals. Some IMGT-functional V segments, including TRBV6-2 and TRBV6-3, could not be distinguished by the 87-base-pair reads and were therefore excluded. Because HLA typing was unavailable for some donors at each locus, only the typed subset was used in association tests. A later genetic analysis associated a missense DCLRE1C variant with V-gene and J-gene trimming of TCR beta chains, and an independent cohort replicated the association. It was suggested by the authors that the approach could potentially be generalized to other disease states and immunological phenotypes. When HLA alleles, especially DR and DQ, strongly co-occurred, attributing TCR associations to individual alleles was difficult. Presence/absence analyses assumed roughly uniform sequencing depth across donors, an assumption that may not hold. A later analysis associated some 17,000 TCR beta sequences with specific HLA alleles at a false discovery rate of 0.05. According to a later analysis, parvovirus B19, influenza, CMV and Epstein-Barr virus appeared linked to several top co-occurrence clusters. According to a later genetic analysis, donors in an Asian-associated ancestry cluster had fewer N-insertions in productive TCRs than the approximately 670-donor mean. For the cohort, immune exposure information was limited to CMV serostatus. Because counts were too low, seventeen rarely observed V segments, including chromosome 9 orphons, were excluded from the earlier analysis of several hundred of the donors.

The TCR comes from a female donor in good health and CMV-seropositive. What was sequenced was PBMCs. The sequence links TRBV7-2 to TRBJ1-6; 9 of the junction bases match TRBD1. In nucleotides, the sequence is TGTGCCAGCAGATCGGGACAGGGCGCTCATAATTCACCCCTCCACTTT. It is translated as CASRSGQGAHNSPLHF.